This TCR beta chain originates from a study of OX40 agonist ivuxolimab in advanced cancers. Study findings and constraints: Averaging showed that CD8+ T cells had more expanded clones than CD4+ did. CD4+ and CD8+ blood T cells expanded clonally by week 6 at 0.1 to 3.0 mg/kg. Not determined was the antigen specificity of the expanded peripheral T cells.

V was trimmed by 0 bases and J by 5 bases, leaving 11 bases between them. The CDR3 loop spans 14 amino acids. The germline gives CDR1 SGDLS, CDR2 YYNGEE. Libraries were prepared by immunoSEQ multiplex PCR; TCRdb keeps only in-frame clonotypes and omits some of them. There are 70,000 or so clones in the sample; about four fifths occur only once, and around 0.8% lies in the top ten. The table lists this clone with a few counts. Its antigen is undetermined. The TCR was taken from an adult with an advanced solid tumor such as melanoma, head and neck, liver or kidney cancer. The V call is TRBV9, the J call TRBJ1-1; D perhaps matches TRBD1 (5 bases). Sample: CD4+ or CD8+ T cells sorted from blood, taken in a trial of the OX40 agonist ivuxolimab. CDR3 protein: CASSVAGEWTEAFF. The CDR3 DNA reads TGTGCCAGCAGCGTAGCGGGGGAGTGGACTGAAGCTTTCTTT.